This is a list of T cell receptor beta chains from one sample in a study of cytomegalovirus exposure and HLA in healthy donors. The assay was immunoSEQ multiplex PCR, and TCRdb's table has in-frame clones only and misses some. The sample lists 150,000 to 200,000 clones, approximately 80% occurring once. Sequencing used PBMCs. These receptors were taken from a woman aged 18-30 years in good health and CMV-seropositive. Both conserved end residues are part of each CDR3. A D gene is named only where the DNA matches it firmly. The size entry is marked missing in some rows and otherwise reads once, few, many or a size class.

j_gene: TRBJ2-3
d_gene: TRBD1
abundance: NA
v_gene: TRBV30
CDR3aa: CAWIDRVRTDTQYF
CDR3nt: TGTGCCTGGATCGACAGGGTTCGAACAGATACGCAGTATTTT

j_gene: TRBJ2-3
d_gene: NA
abundance: NA
v_gene: TRBV7-2
CDR3aa: CASSSRGGPDTQYF
CDR3nt: TGTGCCAGCAGCTCCCGCGGGGGCCCAGATACGCAGTATTTT

j_gene: TRBJ2-1
d_gene: NA
abundance: NA
v_gene: TRBV5-4
CDR3aa: CASSLATNNEQFF
CDR3nt: TGTGCCAGCAGCTTGGCCACAAACAATGAGCAGTTCTTC

j_gene: TRBJ2-7
d_gene: TRBD1
abundance: NA
v_gene: TRBV6-6
CDR3aa: CASSYSSQGNEQYF
CDR3nt: TGTGCCAGCAGTTACTCGTCACAGGGGAACGAGCAGTACTTC

j_gene: TRBJ1-5
d_gene: NA
abundance: NA
v_gene: TRBV7-2
CDR3aa: CASSFDSSNQPQHF
CDR3nt: TGTGCCAGCAGCTTTGATTCCAGTAATCAGCCCCAGCATTTT

j_gene: TRBJ1-1
d_gene: NA
abundance: NA
v_gene: TRBV7-3
CDR3aa: CASSLAWNTEAFF
CDR3nt: TGTGCCAGCAGCTTGGCTTGGAACACTGAAGCTTTCTTT

j_gene: TRBJ2-7
d_gene: NA
abundance: few
v_gene: TRBV19
CDR3aa: CASNQPGQSYEQYF
CDR3nt: TGTGCCAGTAATCAGCCAGGCCAATCCTACGAGCAGTACTTC

j_gene: TRBJ2-4
d_gene: TRBD1
abundance: NA
v_gene: TRBV30
CDR3aa: CAWSLSLTGNHIF
CDR3nt: TGTGCCTGGAGTCTATCCCTGACAGGGAACCATATCTTC

j_gene: TRBJ2-7
d_gene: TRBD1
abundance: few
v_gene: TRBV9
CDR3aa: CASSVGQGGWDEQYF
CDR3nt: TGTGCCAGCAGCGTAGGACAGGGGGGTTGGGACGAGCAGTACTTC

j_gene: TRBJ1-2
d_gene: TRBD1
abundance: once
v_gene: TRBV7-2
CDR3aa: CASSPAFGQGAFYGYTF
CDR3nt: TGTGCCAGCAGCCCTGCTTTTGGACAGGGGGCTTTCTATGGCTACACCTTC

j_gene: TRBJ2-1
d_gene: TRBD1
abundance: NA
v_gene: TRBV11-3
CDR3aa: CASSVRDRGDEQFF
CDR3nt: TGTGCCAGCAGCGTCCGGGACAGGGGCGATGAGCAGTTCTTC

j_gene: TRBJ1-2
d_gene: NA
abundance: NA
v_gene: TRBV5-1
CDR3aa: CASSPAARGNYGYTF
CDR3nt: TGCGCCAGCAGTCCGGCTGCCAGGGGTAACTATGGCTACACCTTC

j_gene: TRBJ2-3
d_gene: NA
abundance: NA
v_gene: TRBV2
CDR3aa: CASSEGLGTDTQYF
CDR3nt: TGTGCCAGCAGTGAAGGGCTCGGCACAGATACGCAGTATTTT

j_gene: TRBJ2-1
d_gene: NA
abundance: NA
v_gene: TRBV6-1
CDR3aa: CASSGLDLGVEQFF
CDR3nt: TGTGCCAGCAGTGGACTAGATCTAGGCGTTGAGCAGTTCTTC

j_gene: TRBJ1-1
d_gene: NA
abundance: NA
v_gene: TRBV6-5
CDR3aa: CASSTRQEAFF
CDR3nt: TGTGCCAGCAGTACCCGACAAGAAGCTTTCTTT

j_gene: TRBJ1-6
d_gene: NA
abundance: NA
v_gene: TRBV5-4
CDR3aa: CASSLARYNSPLHF
CDR3nt: TGTGCCAGCAGCTTGGCCAGATATAATTCACCCCTCCACTTT

j_gene: TRBJ2-5
d_gene: NA
abundance: few
v_gene: TRBV7-2
CDR3aa: CASSLGSKATQYF
CDR3nt: TGTGCCAGCAGCTTAGGTAGCAAGGCTACCCAGTACTTC

j_gene: TRBJ2-5
d_gene: NA
abundance: NA
v_gene: TRBV11-2
CDR3aa: CASSRHRESGQETQYF
CDR3nt: TGTGCCAGCAGCCGACACAGGGAATCAGGTCAAGAGACCCAGTACTTC

j_gene: TRBJ1-1
d_gene: TRBD1
abundance: NA
v_gene: TRBV6-5
CDR3aa: CASSPTGITEAFF
CDR3nt: TGTGCCAGCAGCCCGACAGGGATCACTGAAGCTTTCTTT

j_gene: TRBJ1-5
d_gene: NA
abundance: NA
v_gene: TRBV18
CDR3aa: CASSPLPFGNQPQHF
CDR3nt: TGTGCCAGCTCACCACTTCCGTTTGGCAATCAGCCCCAGCATTTT

j_gene: TRBJ2-7
d_gene: NA
abundance: NA
v_gene: TRBV11-2
CDR3aa: CASSLAEASGVSSYEQYF
CDR3nt: TGTGCCAGCAGCTTAGCAGAAGCCTCAGGGGTCAGCTCCTACGAGCAGTACTTC

j_gene: TRBJ2-7
d_gene: TRBD1
abundance: few
v_gene: TRBV11-2
CDR3aa: CASSSNRGQREQYF
CDR3nt: TGTGCCAGCAGCTCGAACAGGGGGCAGCGAGAGCAGTACTTC

j_gene: TRBJ1-2
d_gene: TRBD1
abundance: few
v_gene: TRBV7-9
CDR3aa: CASSLPSGGFYGYTF
CDR3nt: TGTGCCAGCAGCTTACCGTCAGGGGGGTTCTATGGCTACACCTTC

j_gene: TRBJ2-3
d_gene: TRBD2
abundance: NA
v_gene: TRBV29-1
CDR3aa: CSVPGRASGGNTDTQYF
CDR3nt: TGCAGCGTCCCGGGCCGCGCTAGCGGGGGGAACACAGATACGCAGTATTTT

j_gene: TRBJ1-1
d_gene: NA
abundance: NA
v_gene: TRBV6-1
CDR3aa: CASTPGVSAFF
CDR3nt: TGTGCCAGCACCCCAGGGGTTTCTGCTTTCTTT

j_gene: TRBJ1-3
d_gene: TRBD1
abundance: once
v_gene: TRBV19
CDR3aa: CASSTDRDRNTIYF
CDR3nt: TGTGCCAGTAGTACCGACAGGGACCGAAACACCATATATTTT

j_gene: TRBJ1-1
d_gene: NA
abundance: NA
v_gene: TRBV6-5
CDR3aa: CASSYRTGTSSEAFF
CDR3nt: TGTGCCAGCAGTTACCGGACGGGAACTTCTTCCGAAGCTTTCTTT

j_gene: TRBJ1-5
d_gene: NA
abundance: once
v_gene: TRBV4-3
CDR3aa: CASSQALTSNQPQHF
CDR3nt: TGCGCCAGCAGCCAAGCGCTTACGAGTAATCAGCCCCAGCATTTT

j_gene: TRBJ1-5
d_gene: TRBD1
abundance: NA
v_gene: TRBV2
CDR3aa: CASSDPLKTGTQHF
CDR3nt: TGTGCCAGCAGCGACCCCTTAAAGACAGGGACCCAGCATTTT

j_gene: TRBJ1-4
d_gene: NA
abundance: NA
v_gene: TRBV2
CDR3aa: CASSVGQANEKLFF
CDR3nt: TGTGCCAGCAGTGTTGGGCAGGCCAATGAAAAACTGTTTTTT

j_gene: TRBJ1-1
d_gene: NA
abundance: NA
v_gene: TRBV10-3
CDR3aa: CAISESGAGTEAFF
CDR3nt: TGTGCCATCAGTGAGTCAGGGGCGGGAACTGAAGCTTTCTTT

j_gene: TRBJ2-2
d_gene: TRBD1
abundance: NA
v_gene: TRBV30
CDR3aa: CAWSVRDRGTGELFF
CDR3nt: TGTGCCTGGAGTGTACGGGACAGGGGAACCGGGGAGCTGTTTTTT

j_gene: TRBJ2-1
d_gene: NA
abundance: once
v_gene: TRBV27
CDR3aa: CASSFWAGASYNEQFF
CDR3nt: TGTGCCAGCAGTTTTTGGGCGGGGGCCTCCTACAATGAGCAGTTCTTC

j_gene: TRBJ2-7
d_gene: NA
abundance: NA
v_gene: TRBV5-1
CDR3aa: CASSRTVSYEQYF
CDR3nt: TGCGCCAGCAGCCGGACAGTCTCCTACGAGCAGTACTTC

j_gene: TRBJ2-4
d_gene: NA
abundance: few
v_gene: TRBV4-1
CDR3aa: CASSQAAPALAKNIQYF
CDR3nt: TGCGCCAGCAGCCAAGCAGCGCCAGCCCTAGCCAAAAACATTCAGTACTTC

j_gene: TRBJ2-7
d_gene: NA
abundance: NA
v_gene: TRBV4-3
CDR3aa: CASSLLSGEEQYF
CDR3nt: TGCGCCAGCAGCCTACTCTCAGGGGAAGAGCAGTACTTC

j_gene: TRBJ1-5
d_gene: NA
abundance: few
v_gene: TRBV19
CDR3aa: CASSIWGSSNQPQHF
CDR3nt: TGTGCCAGTAGTATTTGGGGCTCTAGCAATCAGCCCCAGCATTTT

j_gene: TRBJ1-4
d_gene: NA
abundance: NA
v_gene: TRBV7-8
CDR3aa: CASSTGGTNEKLFF
CDR3nt: TGTGCCAGCAGCACCGGGGGGACTAATGAAAAACTGTTTTTT

j_gene: TRBJ1-2
d_gene: TRBD1
abundance: NA
v_gene: TRBV30
CDR3aa: CAWSTTGYGYTF
CDR3nt: TGTGCCTGGAGTACGACAGGGTATGGCTACACCTTC

j_gene: TRBJ2-5
d_gene: NA
abundance: NA
v_gene: TRBV14
CDR3aa: CASSQVGRLRGQETQYF
CDR3nt: TGTGCCAGCAGCCAAGTTGGGCGCCTGAGGGGGCAAGAGACCCAGTACTTC

j_gene: TRBJ1-5
d_gene: NA
abundance: once
v_gene: TRBV7-8
CDR3aa: CASSLGAWVEYNQPQHF
CDR3nt: TGTGCCAGCAGCTTAGGGGCATGGGTAGAATACAATCAGCCCCAGCATTTT

j_gene: TRBJ2-5
d_gene: TRBD1
abundance: NA
v_gene: TRBV27
CDR3aa: CASRGTGEETQYF
CDR3nt: TGTGCCAGCAGGGGGACAGGGGAAGAGACCCAGTACTTC

j_gene: TRBJ1-6
d_gene: TRBD1
abundance: NA
v_gene: TRBV5-1
CDR3aa: CASSHSIDRGSPLHF
CDR3nt: TGCGCCAGCAGCCATAGTATAGACAGGGGTTCACCCCTCCACTTT

j_gene: TRBJ1-5
d_gene: TRBD1
abundance: NA
v_gene: TRBV11-2
CDR3aa: CASSLGQGARDQPQHF
CDR3nt: TGTGCCAGCAGCTTAGGACAGGGGGCAAGGGATCAGCCCCAGCATTTT

j_gene: TRBJ2-4
d_gene: NA
abundance: NA
v_gene: TRBV5-8
CDR3aa: CASSLRGANIQYF
CDR3nt: TGTGCCAGCAGCCTTCGGGGGGCTAACATTCAGTACTTC

j_gene: TRBJ2-2
d_gene: TRBD1
abundance: NA
v_gene: TRBV6-1
CDR3aa: CAANYRGPTGELFF
CDR3nt: TGTGCCGCGAACTACAGGGGACCTACCGGGGAGCTGTTTTTT

j_gene: TRBJ1-2
d_gene: NA
abundance: once
v_gene: TRBV28
CDR3aa: CASSFPEDYGYTF
CDR3nt: TGTGCCAGCAGTTTTCCAGAGGACTATGGCTACACCTTC

j_gene: TRBJ1-3
d_gene: NA
abundance: NA
v_gene: TRBV5-4
CDR3aa: CASSWTTGVPSGNTIYF
CDR3nt: TGTGCCAGCAGCTGGACGACAGGAGTCCCCTCTGGAAACACCATATATTTT

j_gene: TRBJ1-1
d_gene: TRBD1
abundance: NA
v_gene: TRBV7-9
CDR3aa: CASSYGDRANTEAFF
CDR3nt: TGTGCCAGCAGCTACGGCGACAGGGCGAACACTGAAGCTTTCTTT

j_gene: TRBJ1-1
d_gene: NA
abundance: NA
v_gene: TRBV5-6
CDR3aa: CASSLRGNTEAFF
CDR3nt: TGTGCCAGCAGCCTTCGGGGGAACACTGAAGCTTTCTTT

j_gene: TRBJ2-7
d_gene: TRBD1
abundance: NA
v_gene: TRBV9
CDR3aa: CASSAKGGTGLTSGYEQYF
CDR3nt: TGTGCCAGCAGCGCCAAGGGCGGGACAGGGCTAACAAGCGGCTACGAGCAGTACTTC